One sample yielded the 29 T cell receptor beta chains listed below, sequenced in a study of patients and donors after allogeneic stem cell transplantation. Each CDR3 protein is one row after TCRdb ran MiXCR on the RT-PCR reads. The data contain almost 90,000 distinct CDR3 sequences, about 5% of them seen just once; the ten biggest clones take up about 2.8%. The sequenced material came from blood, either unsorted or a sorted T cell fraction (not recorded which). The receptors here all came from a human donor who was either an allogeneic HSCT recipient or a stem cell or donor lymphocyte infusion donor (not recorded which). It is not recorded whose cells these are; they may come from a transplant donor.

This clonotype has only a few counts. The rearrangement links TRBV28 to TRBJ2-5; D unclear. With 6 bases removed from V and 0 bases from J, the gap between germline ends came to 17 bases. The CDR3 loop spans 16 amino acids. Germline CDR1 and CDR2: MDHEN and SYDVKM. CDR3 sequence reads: CASSQAGSEYQETQYF. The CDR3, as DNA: TGTGCCAGCAGCCAGGCCGGGTCCGAGTACCAAGAGACCCAGTACTTC.

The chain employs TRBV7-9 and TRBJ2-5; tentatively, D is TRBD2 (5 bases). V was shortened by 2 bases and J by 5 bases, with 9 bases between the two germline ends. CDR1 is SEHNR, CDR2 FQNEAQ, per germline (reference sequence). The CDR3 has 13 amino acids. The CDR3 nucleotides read TGTGCCAGCAGCTTAAATTCGGGGGAGACCCAGTACTTC. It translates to CASSLNSGETQYF.

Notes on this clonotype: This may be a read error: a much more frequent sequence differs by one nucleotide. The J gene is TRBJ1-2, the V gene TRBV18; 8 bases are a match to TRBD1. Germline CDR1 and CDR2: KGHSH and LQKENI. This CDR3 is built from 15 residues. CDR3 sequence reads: CARSPPDRDRNGYTF. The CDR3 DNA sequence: TGTGCCAGATCACCACCGGACAGGGATAGAAATGGCTACACCTTC.

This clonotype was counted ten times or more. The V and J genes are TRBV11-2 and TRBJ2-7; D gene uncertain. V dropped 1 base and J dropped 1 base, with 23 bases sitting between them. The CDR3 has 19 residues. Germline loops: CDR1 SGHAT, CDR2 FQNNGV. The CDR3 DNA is TGTGCCAGCAGCTTAGGTATCAAGGTTGGGCAGGACGTGTCCTACGAGCAGTACTTC. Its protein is CASSLGIKVGQDVSYEQYF.

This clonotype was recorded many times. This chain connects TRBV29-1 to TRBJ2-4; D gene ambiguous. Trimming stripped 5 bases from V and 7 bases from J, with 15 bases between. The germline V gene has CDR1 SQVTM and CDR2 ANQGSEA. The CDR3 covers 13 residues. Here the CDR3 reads CSVHQADTNIQYF. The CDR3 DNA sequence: TGCAGCGTTCACCAGGCCGATACTAACATTCAGTACTTC.

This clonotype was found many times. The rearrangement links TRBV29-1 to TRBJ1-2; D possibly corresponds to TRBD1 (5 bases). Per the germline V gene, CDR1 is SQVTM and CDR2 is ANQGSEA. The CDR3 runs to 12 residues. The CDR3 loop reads CGGGQGGYGYTF. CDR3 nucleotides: TGCGGAGGAGGGCAGGGCGGCTATGGCTACACCTTC.

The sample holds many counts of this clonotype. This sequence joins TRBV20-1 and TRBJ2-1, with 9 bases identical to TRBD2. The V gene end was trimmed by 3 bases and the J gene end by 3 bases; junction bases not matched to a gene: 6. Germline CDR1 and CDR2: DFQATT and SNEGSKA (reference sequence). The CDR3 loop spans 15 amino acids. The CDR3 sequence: CSASRPSGIYNEQFF. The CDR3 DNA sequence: TGCAGTGCTAGTCGGCCTAGCGGGATCTACAATGAGCAGTTCTTC.

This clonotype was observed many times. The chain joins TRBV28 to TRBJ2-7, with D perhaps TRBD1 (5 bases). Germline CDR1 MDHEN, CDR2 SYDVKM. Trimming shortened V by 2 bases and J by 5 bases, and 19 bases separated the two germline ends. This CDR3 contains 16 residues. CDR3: CASSLRSWTSLDEQYF. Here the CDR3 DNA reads TGTGCCAGCAGTTTACGGAGTTGGACATCCTTAGACGAGCAGTACTTC.

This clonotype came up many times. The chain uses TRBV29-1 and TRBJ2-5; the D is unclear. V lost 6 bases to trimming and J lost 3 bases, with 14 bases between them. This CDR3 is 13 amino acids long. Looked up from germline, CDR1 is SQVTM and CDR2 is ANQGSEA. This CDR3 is CSVIDPAEETQYF. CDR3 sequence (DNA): TGCAGCGTCATTGACCCGGCTGAAGAGACCCAGTACTTC.

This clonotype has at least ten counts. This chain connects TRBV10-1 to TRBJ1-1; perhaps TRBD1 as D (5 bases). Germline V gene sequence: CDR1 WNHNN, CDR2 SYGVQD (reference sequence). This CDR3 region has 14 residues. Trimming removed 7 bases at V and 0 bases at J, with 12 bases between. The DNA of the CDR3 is TGCGCCAGCAACCAGGGTACCTTGAACACTGAAGCTTTCTTT. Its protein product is CASNQGTLNTEAFF.

CDR3 in amino acids: CASSWDAGEQYF. The CDR3 DNA reads as TGTGCCAGCAGCTGGGACGCCGGCGAGCAGTACTTC. This chain links TRBV5-4 with TRBJ2-7; D assignment may be TRBD1 or TRBD2 (5 bases each). V was pared by 3 bases and J by 6 bases, with 10 bases between. CDR3 length: 12 amino acids. Germline CDR1 reads SGHNT; CDR2 reads YYREEE (reference sequence).

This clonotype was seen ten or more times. CDR3 DNA sequence: TGTGCCAGCAGGCAATTGGACAGTAACACCGGGGAGCTGTTTTTT. Translated: CASRQLDSNTGELFF. This sequence joins TRBV2 and TRBJ2-2, with D perhaps TRBD1 (6 bases). There are 15 residues in the CDR3. From germline, CDR1 is SNHLY and CDR2 FYNNEI. Between the trimmed V and J ends, which lost 6 bases and 2 bases, there was a span of 13 bases. Full variable domain (outside the CDR3, taken from reference TRBV2 and TRBJ2-2): EPEVTQTPSHQVTQMGQEVILRCVPISNHLYFYWYRQILGQKVEFLVSFYNNEISEKSEIFDDQFSVERPDGSNFTLKIRSTKLEDSAMYFCASRQLDSNTGELFFGEGSRLTVL.

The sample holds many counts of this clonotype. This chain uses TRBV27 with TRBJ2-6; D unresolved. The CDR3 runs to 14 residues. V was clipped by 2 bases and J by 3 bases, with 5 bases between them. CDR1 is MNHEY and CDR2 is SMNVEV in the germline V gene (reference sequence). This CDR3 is CASSLGYGANVLTF. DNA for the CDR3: TGTGCCAGCAGTTTAGGATATGGGGCCAACGTCCTGACTTTC.

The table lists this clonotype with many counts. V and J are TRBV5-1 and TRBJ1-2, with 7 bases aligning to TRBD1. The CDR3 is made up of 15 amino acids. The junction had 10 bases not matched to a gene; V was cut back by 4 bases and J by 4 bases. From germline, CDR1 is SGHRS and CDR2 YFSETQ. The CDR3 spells CASSPGGTELYGYTF. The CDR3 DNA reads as TGCGCCAGCAGCCCGGGAGGGACAGAACTCTATGGCTACACCTTC.

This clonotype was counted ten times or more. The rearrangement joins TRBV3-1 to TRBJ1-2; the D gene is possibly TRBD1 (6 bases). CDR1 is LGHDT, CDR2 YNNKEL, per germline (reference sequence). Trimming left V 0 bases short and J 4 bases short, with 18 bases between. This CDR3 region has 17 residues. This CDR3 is CASSQDLYRASGYGYTF. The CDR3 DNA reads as TGTGCCAGCAGCCAAGATCTATACAGGGCCTCTGGCTATGGCTACACCTTC.

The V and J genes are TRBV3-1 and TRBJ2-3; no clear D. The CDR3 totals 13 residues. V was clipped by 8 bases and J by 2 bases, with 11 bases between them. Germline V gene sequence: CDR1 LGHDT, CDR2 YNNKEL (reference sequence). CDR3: CASGRHDTDTQYF. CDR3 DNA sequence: TGTGCCAGCGGAAGGCACGACACAGATACGCAGTATTTT.

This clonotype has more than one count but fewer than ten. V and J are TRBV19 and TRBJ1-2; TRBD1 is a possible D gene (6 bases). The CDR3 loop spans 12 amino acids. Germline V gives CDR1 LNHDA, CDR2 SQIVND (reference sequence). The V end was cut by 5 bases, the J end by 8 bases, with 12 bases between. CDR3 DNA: TGTGCCAGTAGTCCCAGGGGAGACGGCTACACCTTC. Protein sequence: CASSPRGDGYTF.

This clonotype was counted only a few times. The CDR3 sequence: CASSEQDIQYF. DNA for the CDR3: TGCGCCAGCTCTGAACAGGACATTCAGTACTTC. This chain joins TRBV10-2 and TRBJ2-4; tentatively, D is TRBD1 (5 bases). The CDR3 covers 11 residues. Germline assignment: CDR1 WSHSY and CDR2 SAAADI. V gave up 8 bases and J gave up 8 bases, with 10 bases separating them.

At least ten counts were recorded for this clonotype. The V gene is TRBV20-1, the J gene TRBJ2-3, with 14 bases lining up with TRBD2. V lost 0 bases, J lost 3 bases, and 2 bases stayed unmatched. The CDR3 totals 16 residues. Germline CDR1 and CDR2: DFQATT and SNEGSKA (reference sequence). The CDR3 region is CSARDRLAGGTDTQYF. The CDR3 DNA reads TGCAGTGCTAGAGATCGACTAGCGGGGGGGACAGATACGCAGTATTTT.

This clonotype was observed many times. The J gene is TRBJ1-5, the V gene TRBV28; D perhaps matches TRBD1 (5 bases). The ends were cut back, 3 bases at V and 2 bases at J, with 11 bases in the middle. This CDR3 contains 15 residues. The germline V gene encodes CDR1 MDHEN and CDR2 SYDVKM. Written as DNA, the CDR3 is TGTGCCAGCAGTTTTGTTAGGGGAGGCAATCAGCCCCAGCATTTT. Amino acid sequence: CASSFVRGGNQPQHF.

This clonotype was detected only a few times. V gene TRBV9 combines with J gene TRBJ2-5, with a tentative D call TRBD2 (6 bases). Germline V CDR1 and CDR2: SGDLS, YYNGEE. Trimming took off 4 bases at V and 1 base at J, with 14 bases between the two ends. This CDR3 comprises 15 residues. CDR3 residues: CASSPSPGVQETQYF. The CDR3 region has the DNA TGTGCCAGCAGCCCCAGTCCGGGGGTCCAAGAGACCCAGTACTTC.

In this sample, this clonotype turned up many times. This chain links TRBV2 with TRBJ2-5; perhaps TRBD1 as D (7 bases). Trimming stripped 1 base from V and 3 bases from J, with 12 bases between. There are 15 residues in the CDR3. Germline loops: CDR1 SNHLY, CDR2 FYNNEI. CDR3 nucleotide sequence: TGTGCCAGCAGTGAAGGACGCAGGGGGGAAGAGACCCAGTACTTC. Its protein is CASSEGRRGEETQYF.

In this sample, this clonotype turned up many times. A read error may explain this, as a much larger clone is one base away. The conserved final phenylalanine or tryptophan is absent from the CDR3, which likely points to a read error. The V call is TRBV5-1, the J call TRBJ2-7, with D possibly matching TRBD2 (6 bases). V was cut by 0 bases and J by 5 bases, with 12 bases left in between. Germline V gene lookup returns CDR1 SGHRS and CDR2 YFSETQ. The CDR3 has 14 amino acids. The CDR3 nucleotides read TGCGCCAGCAGCTTGGTCGGGAGTTTGAACGAGCAGTACTCC. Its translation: CASSLVGSLNEQYS.

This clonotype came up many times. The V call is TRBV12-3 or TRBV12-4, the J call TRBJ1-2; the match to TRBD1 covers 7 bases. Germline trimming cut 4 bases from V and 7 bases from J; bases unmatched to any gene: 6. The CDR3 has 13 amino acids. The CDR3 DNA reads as TGTGCCAGCAGTTCAGGACAGGCCCCTGGCTACACCTTC. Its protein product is CASSSGQAPGYTF.

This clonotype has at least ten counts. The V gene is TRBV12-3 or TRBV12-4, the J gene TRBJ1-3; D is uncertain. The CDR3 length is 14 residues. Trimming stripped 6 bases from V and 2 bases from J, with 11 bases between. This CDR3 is CASRSSLAGNTIYF. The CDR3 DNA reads TGTGCCAGCAGATCCTCCCTAGCTGGAAACACCATATATTTT.

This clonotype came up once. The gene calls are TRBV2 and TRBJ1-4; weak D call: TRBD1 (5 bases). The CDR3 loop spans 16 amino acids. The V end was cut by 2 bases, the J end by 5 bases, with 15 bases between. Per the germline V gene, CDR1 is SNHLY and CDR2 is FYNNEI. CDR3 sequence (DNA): TGTGCCAGCAGTGAACAGAGACAGTTGGGAAATGAAAAACTGTTTTTT. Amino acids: CASSEQRQLGNEKLFF. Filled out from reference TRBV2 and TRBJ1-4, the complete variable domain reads EPEVTQTPSHQVTQMGQEVILRCVPISNHLYFYWYRQILGQKVEFLVSFYNNEISEKSEIFDDQFSVERPDGSNFTLKIRSTKLEDSAMYFCASSEQRQLGNEKLFFGSGTQLSVL.

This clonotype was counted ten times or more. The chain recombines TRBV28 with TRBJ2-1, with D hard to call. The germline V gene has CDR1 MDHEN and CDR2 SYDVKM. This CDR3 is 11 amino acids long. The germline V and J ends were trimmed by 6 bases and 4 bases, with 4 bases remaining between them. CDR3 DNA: TGTGCCAGCAGGAAATACAATGAGCAGTTCTTC. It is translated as CASRKYNEQFF.

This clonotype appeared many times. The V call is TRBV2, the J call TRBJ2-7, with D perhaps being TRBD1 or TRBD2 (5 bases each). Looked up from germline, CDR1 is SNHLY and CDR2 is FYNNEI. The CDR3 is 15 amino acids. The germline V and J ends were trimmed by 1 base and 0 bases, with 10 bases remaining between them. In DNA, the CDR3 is TGTGCCAGCAGTGAAGGTTGGGGGAGCTCCTACGAGCAGTACTTC. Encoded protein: CASSEGWGSSYEQYF.

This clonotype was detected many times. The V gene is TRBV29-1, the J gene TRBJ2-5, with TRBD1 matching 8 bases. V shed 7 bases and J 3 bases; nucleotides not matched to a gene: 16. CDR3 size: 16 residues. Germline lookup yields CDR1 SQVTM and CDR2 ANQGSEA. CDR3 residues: CSAPGVAGGWEETQYF. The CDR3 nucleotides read TGCAGCGCCCCGGGAGTGGCAGGGGGCTGGGAAGAGACCCAGTACTTC.